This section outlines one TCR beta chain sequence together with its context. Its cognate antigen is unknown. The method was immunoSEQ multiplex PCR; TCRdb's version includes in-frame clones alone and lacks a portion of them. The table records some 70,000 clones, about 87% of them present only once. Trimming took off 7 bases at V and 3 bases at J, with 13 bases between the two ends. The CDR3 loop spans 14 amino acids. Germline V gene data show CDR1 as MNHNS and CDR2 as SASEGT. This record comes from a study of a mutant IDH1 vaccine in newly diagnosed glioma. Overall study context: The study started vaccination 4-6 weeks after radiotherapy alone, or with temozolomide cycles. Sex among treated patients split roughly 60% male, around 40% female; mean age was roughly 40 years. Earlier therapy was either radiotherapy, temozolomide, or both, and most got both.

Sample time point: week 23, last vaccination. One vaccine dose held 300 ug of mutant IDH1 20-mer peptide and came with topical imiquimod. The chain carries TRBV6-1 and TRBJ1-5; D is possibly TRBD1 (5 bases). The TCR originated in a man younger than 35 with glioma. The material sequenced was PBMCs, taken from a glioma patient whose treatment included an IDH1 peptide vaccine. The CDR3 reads CASISGASNQPQHF. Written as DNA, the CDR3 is TGTGCCAGCATCTCCGGGGCATCCAATCAGCCCCAGCATTTT.